The 29 T cell receptor beta chains listed next were all sequenced from one sample in a study of cytomegalovirus exposure and HLA in healthy donors. The PCR used 60 Vbeta and 13 Jbeta primers. The protocol was immunoSEQ multiplex PCR, while the TCRdb copy is restricted to in-frame clones and leaves out a portion. Seen here are around 200,000 clones, approximately 80% observed once, and the top ten hold around 2.5%. The sequenced material came from PBMCs. The receptor set was obtained from a woman aged 50 to 65 in good health and CMV-seropositive.

The V gene is TRBV2, the J gene TRBJ2-3; D is possibly TRBD2 (5 bases). The CDR3 runs 15 residues. V dropped 6 bases and J dropped 3 bases, with 16 bases sitting between them. CDR1 and CDR2 from the germline V gene are SNHLY and FYNNEI. DNA for the CDR3: TGTGCCAGCAGACTACTCACTAGGAGAACAGATACGCAGTATTTT. This encodes CASRLLTRRTDTQYF.

V usage is TRBV6-1 and J usage is TRBJ1-6; TRBD1 might be the D (5 bases). The CDR3 is 14 amino acids. V dropped 7 bases and J dropped 5 bases, with 12 bases sitting between them. CDR1 MNHNS and CDR2 SASEGT come from the germline V gene. The CDR3: CASKRVGHNSPLHF. CDR3 bases: TGTGCCAGCAAAAGGGTGGGGCATAATTCACCCCTCCACTTT.

This chain joins TRBV2 and TRBJ2-2; D not resolved. The CDR3 consists of 14 residues. Trimming removed 5 bases from V and 1 base from J, with 8 bases in between. Per germline, CDR1 SNHLY and CDR2 FYNNEI. This CDR3 is CASSPRRNTGELFF. For the CDR3, the DNA is TGTGCCAGCAGTCCGCGGAGGAACACCGGGGAGCTGTTTTTT.

This clone has just one count. V usage is TRBV6-5 and J usage is TRBJ2-6; 7 bases map to TRBD1. The CDR3 has 15 residues. V shed 6 bases and J 3 bases; nucleotides not matched to a gene: 5. CDR1 is MNHEY, CDR2 SVGAGI, per germline. CDR3 protein: CASSLNRGGANVLTF. The DNA for the CDR3 is TGTGCCAGCAGCCTAAACAGGGGTGGGGCCAACGTCCTGACTTTC.

V gene TRBV6-6 combines with J gene TRBJ1-5, with TRBD1 matching over 11 bases. V gave up 0 bases and J gave up 6 bases; unmatched junction bases: 1. The CDR3 runs to 15 residues. Looked up from germline, CDR1 is MNHNY and CDR2 is SVGAGI (reference sequence). CDR3 sequence reads: CASSYSGQGGQPQHF. Here the CDR3 DNA reads TGTGCCAGCAGTTACTCGGGACAGGGGGGTCAGCCCCAGCATTTT.

The chain carries TRBV18 and TRBJ1-4; the match to TRBD1 covers 9 bases. J lost 4 bases, V lost 4 bases, and 4 bases had no gene match. The CDR3 length is 15 residues. Per the germline V gene, CDR1 is KGHSH and CDR2 is LQKENI. CDR3 in DNA: TGTGCCAGCTCACAGACAGGGGGAAATAATGAAAAACTGTTTTTT. Its translation: CASSQTGGNNEKLFF. The full variable domain, its missing parts supplied by reference TRBV18 and TRBJ1-4, is NAGVMQNPRHLVRRRGQEARLRCSPMKGHSHVYWYRQLPEEGLKFMVYLQKENIIDESGMPKERFSAEFPKEGPSILRIQQVVRGDSAAYFCASSQTGGNNEKLFFGSGTQLSVL.

Only a few counts were recorded for this clone. V is TRBV5-1 and J is TRBJ2-3; D gene ambiguous. V was trimmed by 0 bases and J by 2 bases, leaving 7 bases between them. Germline CDR1 SGHRS, CDR2 YFSETQ. The CDR3 loop spans 14 amino acids. CDR3 in DNA: TGCGCCAGCAGCTTGGTTGAACACACAGATACGCAGTATTTT. This gives the protein CASSLVEHTDTQYF.

This sequence joins TRBV5-4 and TRBJ2-1; TRBD1 is a possible D gene (6 bases). CDR3 size: 16 residues. Per the germline V gene, CDR1 is SGHNT and CDR2 is YYREEE (reference sequence). The germline V and J ends were trimmed by 5 bases and 0 bases, with 15 bases remaining between them. CDR3 DNA: TGTGCCAGCAGATCTTACAGGGTTGGCTCCTACAATGAGCAGTTCTTC. Protein sequence: CASRSYRVGSYNEQFF.

The V and J genes are TRBV2 and TRBJ1-5; D unresolved. V lost 10 bases to trimming and J lost 5 bases, with 12 bases between them. CDR1 is SNHLY and CDR2 is FYNNEI in the germline V gene. The CDR3 loop spans 12 amino acids. CDR3 residues: CATSGNDQPQHF. The CDR3 coding sequence is TGTGCCACCTCGGGGAACGATCAGCCCCAGCATTTT.

This rearrangement joins TRBV28 to TRBJ2-7, with a weak D call TRBD1 (6 bases). V dropped 6 bases and J dropped 7 bases, with 22 bases sitting between them. CDR3 size: 15 residues. From germline, CDR1 is MDHEN and CDR2 SYDVKM. The CDR3 sequence: CASSPTPGDLREQYF. The CDR3 DNA follows: TGTGCCAGCAGCCCCACCCCAGGGGACCTACGTGAGCAGTACTTC.

The chain employs TRBV4-3 and TRBJ1-2, with D possibly TRBD1 on 6 matching bases. V was shortened by 0 bases and J by 2 bases, with 7 bases between the two germline ends. This CDR3 region has 14 residues. Germline CDR1 is LGHNA and CDR2 is YSLEER. CDR3 DNA: TGCGCCAGCAGCCAAGAAACAGGGAACTATGGCTACACCTTC. Its translation is CASSQETGNYGYTF.

The V and J genes are TRBV18 and TRBJ2-5; D remains ambiguous. Germline V gene data show CDR1 as KGHSH and CDR2 as LQKENI. The CDR3 extends over 15 amino acids. The V and J ends lost 5 bases and 0 bases respectively, with 13 bases between them. The chain's CDR3 is CASSSSPVHQETQYF. For the CDR3, the DNA is TGTGCCAGCTCAAGCTCTCCTGTACACCAAGAGACCCAGTACTTC.

This chain joins TRBV11-2 and TRBJ2-2; 9 bases align to TRBD1. J gave up 8 bases and V 5 bases, and 12 bases lay outside the gene matches. Germline V gene data show CDR1 as SGHAT and CDR2 as FQNNGV. CDR3 length equals 16 residues. CDR3 sequence: CASSPYKGQGGGELFF. The CDR3 coding sequence is TGTGCCAGCAGCCCCTATAAGGGACAGGGAGGTGGGGAGCTGTTTTTT.

CDR3: CASSRTFTDTQYF. The DNA of the CDR3 is TGTGCCAGCAGCCGAACTTTCACAGATACGCAGTATTTT. The chain links TRBV7-3 to TRBJ2-3; D is unclear. Germline loops: CDR1 SGHTA, CDR2 FQGTGA. The CDR3 is 13 amino acids. V was shortened by 5 bases and J by 2 bases, with 8 bases between the two germline ends.

The CDR3 reads CASSSPGRGGLDTQYF. DNA for the CDR3: TGTGCCAGCAGCTCCCCCGGGCGGGGGGGCCTAGATACGCAGTATTTT. The genes are TRBV7-3 and TRBJ2-3; TRBD2 matches 9 bases. This CDR3 contains 16 residues. Looked up from germline, CDR1 is SGHTA and CDR2 is FQGTGA. Trimming removed 4 bases from V and 5 bases from J; junction bases left unmatched: 10.

This clone appeared once. The chain couples TRBV27 to TRBJ1-6; possibly TRBD1 for D (6 bases). Trimming stripped 2 bases from V and 4 bases from J, with 12 bases between. CDR3 length: 16 residues. Germline values: CDR1 MNHEY, CDR2 SMNVEV (reference sequence). CDR3 bases: TGTGCCAGCAGTTTACAGGGGTCATTATATAATTCACCCCTCCACTTT. It translates to CASSLQGSLYNSPLHF.

J is TRBJ2-5 and V is TRBV7-8, with 7 nucleotides matching TRBD2. The ends lost 6 bases at V and 1 base at J; junction bases unmatched: 11. CDR1 is SGHVS, CDR2 FQNEAQ, per germline. The CDR3 contains 16 residues. CDR3 amino acids: CASRPKRGDFQETQYF. The CDR3 DNA reads as TGTGCCAGCAGACCTAAGCGGGGAGACTTCCAAGAGACCCAGTACTTC.

This rearrangement joins TRBV7-3 to TRBJ2-3; 7 bases are shared with TRBD2. This CDR3 region has 15 residues. With V trimmed by 5 bases and J by 2 bases, 7 bases remained unmatched. CDR1 is SGHTA and CDR2 is FQGTGA in the germline V gene. In nucleotides, the CDR3 is TGTGCCAGCAGCCCGAGCGGGGCCTACACAGATACGCAGTATTTT. This gives the protein CASSPSGAYTDTQYF.

The CDR3 DNA reads as TGTGCCTGGAGGATTAGTAACACCGGGGAGCTGTTTTTT. This encodes CAWRISNTGELFF. The chain combines TRBV30 with TRBJ2-2, with D unresolved. CDR1 GTSNPN and CDR2 SVGIG come from the germline V gene (reference sequence). The V end lost 3 bases, the J end lost 2 bases, and 7 bases lay between the germline ends. The CDR3 runs 13 residues.

The V call is TRBV6-5, the J call TRBJ1-3; weak D call: TRBD1 (5 bases). The CDR3 runs 14 residues. The V and J ends lost 5 bases and 0 bases respectively, with 8 bases between them. Germline values: CDR1 MNHEY, CDR2 SVGAGI. The CDR3 DNA is TGTGCCAGCAGTCCGGGGGGCTCTGGAAACACCATATATTTT. It codes for CASSPGGSGNTIYF.

A few counts support this clone. The chain combines TRBV5-3 with TRBJ2-7; the D gene is possibly TRBD2 (6 bases). TRBV5-3 is marked as an open reading frame, function uncertain. V was cut by 0 bases and J by 5 bases, with 15 bases left in between. This CDR3 contains 15 residues. The CDR3 DNA sequence: TGTGCCAGAAGCTTGGGGGGGAAAGGAGGGGACGAGCAGTACTTC. Translation: CARSLGGKGGDEQYF.

The chain employs TRBV19 and TRBJ2-5; D uncertain. This CDR3 comprises 15 residues. In germline, CDR1 is LNHDA, CDR2 SQIVND (reference sequence). Trimming pared 5 bases from V and 5 bases from J, leaving 18 bases between. The CDR3 region has the DNA TGTGCCAGTAGTGGTAACACCCTCGGAGTGGAGACCCAGTACTTC. It yields the protein CASSGNTLGVETQYF.

In this sample, this clone turned up a few times. The chain recombines TRBV6-1 with TRBJ2-3; 8 nucleotides line up with TRBD1. The CDR3 spans 15 residues. Per the germline V gene, CDR1 is MNHNS and CDR2 is SASEGT. J gave up 0 bases and V 3 bases, and 2 bases lay outside the gene matches. The CDR3 loop reads CASSEDRASTDTQYF. Here the CDR3 DNA reads TGTGCCAGCAGTGAGGACAGGGCGAGCACAGATACGCAGTATTTT.

A single count supports this clone. This chain links TRBV6-5 with TRBJ1-2; D might be TRBD1 (5 bases). V lost 5 bases, J lost 8 bases, and 18 bases lay in between. Looked up from germline, CDR1 is MNHEY and CDR2 is SVGAGI. The CDR3 extends over 14 amino acids. Here the CDR3 DNA reads TGTGCCAGCAGTGAAGTGGGGGGTTCGTCAGGCTACACCTTC. Translation: CASSEVGGSSGYTF.

This clone was counted a single time. The V call is TRBV2, the J call TRBJ2-7, with TRBD2 as a possible D gene (5 bases). V lost 6 bases to trimming and J lost 5 bases, with 20 bases between them. Per germline, CDR1 SNHLY and CDR2 FYNNEI. CDR3 length equals 15 residues. The CDR3 reads CASRSDELGSNEQYF. The CDR3, as DNA: TGTGCCAGCAGGTCGGATGAGTTGGGGAGCAACGAGCAGTACTTC.

The chain carries TRBV6-5 and TRBJ2-2, with D uncertain. There are 12 residues in the CDR3. V lost 5 bases and J 5 bases, leaving 6 bases between the germline ends. Per germline, CDR1 MNHEY and CDR2 SVGAGI. In DNA form, the CDR3 reads TGTGCCAGCAGTCAGAATACCGGGGAGCTGTTTTTT. Its translation: CASSQNTGELFF.

The CDR3 bases are TGCGCCAGCAGCTCGGATGACAGAGGTGGAAACACCATATATTTT. Its protein is CASSSDDRGGNTIYF. The rearrangement uses TRBV5-1 and TRBJ1-3; D perhaps matches TRBD1 (5 bases). Germline assignment: CDR1 SGHRS and CDR2 YFSETQ. The CDR3 loop spans 15 amino acids. V lost 3 bases, J lost 3 bases, and 13 bases lay in between.

The gene calls are TRBV2 and TRBJ2-5; D is unclear. The germline CDR1 and CDR2 sequences are SNHLY and FYNNEI. The CDR3 is 13 residues long. Trimming left V 7 bases short and J 4 bases short, with 13 bases between. The CDR3 protein is CASTEYSRETQYF. The CDR3 DNA reads as TGTGCCAGCACCGAGTATAGCCGAGAGACCCAGTACTTC.

The rearrangement uses TRBV28 and TRBJ1-5; no reliable D call. Between the trimmed V and J ends, which lost 5 bases and 1 base, there was a span of 12 bases. This CDR3 comprises 15 residues. Germline V gene sequence: CDR1 MDHEN, CDR2 SYDVKM. CDR3 coding DNA: TGTGCCAGCAGTCCGCCCACGGGAAGCAATCAGCCCCAGCATTTT. It translates to CASSPPTGSNQPQHF.